This T cell receptor beta chain was sequenced during a study of blood T cell repertoires in COVID-19. As for the study in general: Sites in the United States, Italy and Spain provided acute and convalescent COVID-19 samples. T cells, B-cell-depleted T cells, or PBMCs provided the cDNA or gDNA that served as material.

Trimming pared 3 bases from V and 4 bases from J, leaving 13 bases between. CDR3 length: 14 amino acids. Germline V gene data show CDR1 as SGHDT and CDR2 as YYEEEE. The authors' processing: From reference gene primer amplification, estimates of nucleated cell counts were derived. Profiled with immunoSEQ multiplex PCR; TCRdb holds only in-frame clones, not every one. V and J calls and clone size are copied from that table; D and trimming were computed from the DNA. The sample lists nearly 95,000 clones, around 87% seen once, with approximately 5% in the top ten. The genes are TRBV5-6 and TRBJ1-2; TRBD1 might be the D (5 bases). The TCR sequence derives from a woman older than 75 with acute or convalescent COVID-19. The material sequenced was peripheral blood. This CDR3 reads CASSSSDSAYGYTF. The CDR3 bases are TGTGCCAGCAGCTCTTCTGACAGCGCCTATGGCTACACCTTC.